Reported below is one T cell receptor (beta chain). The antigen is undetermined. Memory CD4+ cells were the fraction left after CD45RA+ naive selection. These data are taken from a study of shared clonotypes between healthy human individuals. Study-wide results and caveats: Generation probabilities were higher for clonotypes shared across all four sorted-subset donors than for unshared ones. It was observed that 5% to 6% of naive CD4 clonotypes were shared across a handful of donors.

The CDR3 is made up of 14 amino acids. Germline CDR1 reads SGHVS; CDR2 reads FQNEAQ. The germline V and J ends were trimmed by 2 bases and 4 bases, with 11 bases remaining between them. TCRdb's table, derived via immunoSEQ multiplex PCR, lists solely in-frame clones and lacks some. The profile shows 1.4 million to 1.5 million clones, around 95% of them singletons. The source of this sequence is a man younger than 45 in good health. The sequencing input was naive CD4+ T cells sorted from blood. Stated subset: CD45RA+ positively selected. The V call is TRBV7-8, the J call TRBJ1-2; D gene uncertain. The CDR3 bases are TGTGCCAGCAGCTTAAATTCCCTAACCTATGGCTACACCTTC. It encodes CASSLNSLTYGYTF.